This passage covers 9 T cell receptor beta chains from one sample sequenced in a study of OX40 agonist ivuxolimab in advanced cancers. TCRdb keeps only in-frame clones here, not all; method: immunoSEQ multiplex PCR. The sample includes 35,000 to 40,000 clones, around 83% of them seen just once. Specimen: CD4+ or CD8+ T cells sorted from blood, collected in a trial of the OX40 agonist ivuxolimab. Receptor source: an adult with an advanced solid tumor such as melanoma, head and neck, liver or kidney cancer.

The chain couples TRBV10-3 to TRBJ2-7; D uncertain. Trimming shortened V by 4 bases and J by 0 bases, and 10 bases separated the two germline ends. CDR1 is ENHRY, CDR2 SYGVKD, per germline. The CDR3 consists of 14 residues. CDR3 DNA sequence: TGTGCCATCAGTGCCCCACAGAGCTCCTACGAGCAGTACTTC. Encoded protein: CAISAPQSSYEQYF.

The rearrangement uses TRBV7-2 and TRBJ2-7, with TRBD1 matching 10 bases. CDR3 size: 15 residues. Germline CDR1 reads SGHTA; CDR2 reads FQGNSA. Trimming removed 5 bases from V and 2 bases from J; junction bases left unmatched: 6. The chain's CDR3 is CASSDTGTGAYEQYF. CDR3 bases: TGTGCCAGCAGCGACACCGGGACAGGGGCCTACGAGCAGTACTTC.

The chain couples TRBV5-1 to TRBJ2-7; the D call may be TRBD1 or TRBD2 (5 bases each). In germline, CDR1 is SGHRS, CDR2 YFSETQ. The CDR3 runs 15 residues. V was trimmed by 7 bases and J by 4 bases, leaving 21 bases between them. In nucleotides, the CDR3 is TGCGCCAGCTCTCTTGGGGGAATAACGGTGTACGAGCAGTACTTC. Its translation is CASSLGGITVYEQYF.

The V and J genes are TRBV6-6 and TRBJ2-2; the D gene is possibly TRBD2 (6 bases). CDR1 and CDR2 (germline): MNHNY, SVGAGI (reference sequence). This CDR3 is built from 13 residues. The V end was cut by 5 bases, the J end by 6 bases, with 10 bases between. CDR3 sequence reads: CASSRTSPGELFF. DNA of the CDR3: TGTGCCAGCAGTCGAACTAGCCCCGGGGAGCTGTTTTTT.

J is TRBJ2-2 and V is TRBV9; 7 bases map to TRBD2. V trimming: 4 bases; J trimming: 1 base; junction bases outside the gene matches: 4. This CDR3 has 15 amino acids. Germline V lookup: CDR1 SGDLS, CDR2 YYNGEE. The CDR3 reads CASSPSGVNTGELFF. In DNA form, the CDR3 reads TGTGCCAGCAGCCCCAGCGGGGTGAACACCGGGGAGCTGTTTTTT.

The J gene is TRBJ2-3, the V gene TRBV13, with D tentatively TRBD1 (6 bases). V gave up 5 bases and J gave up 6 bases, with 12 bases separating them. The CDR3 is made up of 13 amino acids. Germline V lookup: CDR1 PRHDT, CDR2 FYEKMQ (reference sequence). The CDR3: CASSRRTDDTQYF. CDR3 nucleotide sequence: TGTGCCAGCAGCCGCCGGACAGACGATACGCAGTATTTT.

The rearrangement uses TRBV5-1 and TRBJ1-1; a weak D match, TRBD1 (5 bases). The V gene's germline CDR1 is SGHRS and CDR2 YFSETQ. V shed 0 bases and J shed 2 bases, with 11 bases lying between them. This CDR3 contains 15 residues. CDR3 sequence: CASSLAWGTNTEAFF. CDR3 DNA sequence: TGCGCCAGCAGCTTGGCCTGGGGGACTAACACTGAAGCTTTCTTT.

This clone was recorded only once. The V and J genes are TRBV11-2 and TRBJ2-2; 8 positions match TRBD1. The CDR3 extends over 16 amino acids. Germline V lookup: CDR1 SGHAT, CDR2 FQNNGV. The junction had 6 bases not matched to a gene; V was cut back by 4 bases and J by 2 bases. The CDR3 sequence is CASSWTGSTNTGELFF. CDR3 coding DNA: TGTGCCAGCAGCTGGACAGGGAGCACCAACACCGGGGAGCTGTTTTTT.

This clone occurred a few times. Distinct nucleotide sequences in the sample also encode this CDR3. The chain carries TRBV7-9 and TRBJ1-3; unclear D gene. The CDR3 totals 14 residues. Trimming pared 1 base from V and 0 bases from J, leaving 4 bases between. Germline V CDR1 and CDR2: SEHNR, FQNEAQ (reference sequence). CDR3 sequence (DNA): TGTGCCAGCAGCTTAGACGGCTCTGGAAACACCATATATTTT. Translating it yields CASSLDGSGNTIYF.